The entry below gives a single T cell receptor beta chain sequence along with its context. The antigen remains undetermined. This specimen belongs to a study of shared clonotypes between healthy human individuals. The overall study: Each donor's CD8 memory used one plate, CD8 naive two, each CD4 subset three. Study outcomes and limitations: Clonotypes which were not shared had lower generation probabilities than clonotypes that all four donors shared. Across subsets, estimated richness was generally greater for naive than for memory populations.

The ends were cut back, 8 bases at V and 1 base at J, with 13 bases in the middle. Germline CDR1 is MNHEY and CDR2 is SMNVEV (reference sequence). The CDR3 runs 14 residues. Using immunoSEQ multiplex PCR, the repertoire was profiled, and TCRdb retains in-frame clones only, with some absent. The sample includes fewer than 2.5 million clones, approximately 94% of them seen just once. CD4+ cell separation produced CD45RA+ naive and CD45RA-negative memory subsets. This chain joins TRBV27 and TRBJ2-3, with D maybe TRBD1 (6 bases). Sequencing used naive CD4+ T cells from PBMCs. The subset: CD45RA+ positively selected. The clonotype comes from a man in his late teens or twenties in good health. Some clones in this sample may be carry-over from other donors' samples. The CDR3: CASRGGLGTDTQYF. Here the CDR3 DNA reads TGTGCCAGCCGAGGGGGATTGGGCACAGATACGCAGTATTTT.